The rows below give T cell receptor beta chains drawn from one sample of a study of PD-L1 blockade in urothelial cancer. TCRdb's copy holds only in-frame clones and misses some; the assay was immunoSEQ multiplex PCR. The sample lists tens of thousands of clones; roughly 90% were seen once. The sample here was PBMCs, taken around atezolizumab (anti-PD-L1) treatment. These receptors were obtained from a donor at least 40 years old with urothelial cancer. Each CDR3 is given without its conserved first and last residue. The order of the fields is D gene, V gene, J gene, CDR3 protein. D genes are given only for firm matches.

TRBD1	TRBV11-3	TRBJ2-5	ASSATGARGETQY
.	TRBV4-1	TRBJ2-7	ASSLTRAYEQY
.	TRBV5-1	TRBJ1-1	ASSPGPGDTEAF
TRBD1	TRBV6-1	TRBJ1-1	ASSDRVWMNTEAF
TRBD2	TRBV9	TRBJ2-5	ASSVGTIVETQY
TRBD1	TRBV4-1	TRBJ2-2	ASSPRTGPNTGELF
TRBD1	TRBV5-6	TRBJ1-1	ASSWGRGDTEAF
TRBD2	TRBV29-1	TRBJ2-3	SVVRGADTQY
TRBD2	TRBV7-6	TRBJ2-5	ASSAPGGGQY
.	TRBV27	TRBJ2-4	ASSLLGGAKNIQY
TRBD2	TRBV5-1	TRBJ2-1	ASSPVVAGPYNEQF
TRBD2	TRBV7-9	TRBJ2-1	ASSQDLGRGNEQF
TRBD2	TRBV30	TRBJ2-7	AWTTGTTTYEQY
.	TRBV5-1	TRBJ2-7	ASSLALSYEQY
TRBD1	TRBV30	TRBJ1-2	AWGQGYGYT
.	TRBV10-3	TRBJ1-1	AITDGNTEAF
.	TRBV6-9	TRBJ1-2	ASRTASTKGYT
.	TRBV13	TRBJ1-1	ASSSGGAEAF
TRBD1	TRBV11-3	TRBJ2-2	ASSLQGARVTGELF
TRBD2	TRBV5-8	TRBJ2-1	ASSLELAGFTGNEQF
.	TRBV6-6	TRBJ2-7	ATALRGDSYEQY
.	TRBV7-2	TRBJ2-7	ASSLVAAEQY
.	TRBV9	TRBJ2-3	ASSPRRAVTDTQY
.	TRBV5-5	TRBJ1-5	ASSLGGRQWSNQPQH
TRBD1	TRBV5-1	TRBJ1-1	ASSLFVTGGTEAF
.	TRBV2	TRBJ2-5	ASRGGRPQY
.	TRBV18	TRBJ1-1	ASSPPGLRTEAF
TRBD1	TRBV28	TRBJ2-5	ASSLAIGTGGETQY
TRBD1	TRBV12-5	TRBJ1-5	ASGPPGTGDQPQH
.	TRBV19	TRBJ2-3	ASTATSTDTQY